The clone carrying this T cell receptor beta chain was seen a few times. These data belong to a study of blood T cell repertoires in COVID-19. In the study overall: Donors in the United States, Italy and Spain gave samples during acute or convalescent COVID-19.

V was cut by 3 bases and J by 2 bases, with 13 bases left in between. CDR1 SGHNT and CDR2 YYREEE come from the germline V gene (reference sequence). This CDR3 is built from 15 residues. The protocol was immunoSEQ multiplex PCR, while the TCRdb copy is restricted to in-frame clones and leaves out a portion. The sample has roughly 160,000 clones, roughly 80% seen once. The chain is built from TRBV5-4 and TRBJ2-3; D gene ambiguous. The receptor's source is a woman between 35 and 50 years old with acute COVID-19. What was sequenced was PBMCs or T cells enriched from blood (not recorded which). The CDR3 region has the DNA TGTGCCAGCAGCTACGGTCGCCCAAACACAGATACGCAGTATTTT. Its protein product is CASSYGRPNTDTQYF.